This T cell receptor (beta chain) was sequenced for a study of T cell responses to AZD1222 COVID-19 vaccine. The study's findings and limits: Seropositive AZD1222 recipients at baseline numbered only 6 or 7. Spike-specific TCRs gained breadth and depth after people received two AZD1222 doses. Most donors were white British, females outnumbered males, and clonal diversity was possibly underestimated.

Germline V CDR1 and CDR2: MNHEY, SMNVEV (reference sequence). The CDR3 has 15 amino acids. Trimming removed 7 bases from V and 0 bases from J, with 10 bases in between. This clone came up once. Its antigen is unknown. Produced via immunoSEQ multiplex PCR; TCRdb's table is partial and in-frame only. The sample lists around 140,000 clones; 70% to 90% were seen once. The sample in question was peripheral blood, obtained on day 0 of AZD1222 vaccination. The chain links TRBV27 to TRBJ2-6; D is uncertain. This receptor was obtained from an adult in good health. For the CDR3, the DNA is TGTGCCAGCATGCGGTTAAGCTCTGGGGCCAACGTCCTGACTTTC. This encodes CASMRLSSGANVLTF. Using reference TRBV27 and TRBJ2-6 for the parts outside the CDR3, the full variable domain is EAQVTQNPRYLITVTGKKLTVTCSQNMNHEYMSWYRQDPGLGLRQIYYSMNVEVTDKGDVPEGYKVSRKEKRNFPLILESPSPNQTSLYFCASMRLSSGANVLTFGAGSRLTVL.